This T cell receptor beta chain derives from a study of lymphopenia after photon versus proton radiotherapy. Findings of the study overall: Proton therapy kept repertoires fairly stable, unlike photons, which gained effector/memory cells. Better survival with proton therapy was suggested as possible, not demonstrated. Oligoclonal CD8+ Temra expansion after nadir drove photon patients' diversity drop. Post-nadir TCR diversity decline inversely tracked overall survival among those who died.

This clone was observed a single time. Its cognate antigen is unknown. Only in-frame clones appear in the TCRdb table, and some are missing; sequencing was by immunoSEQ multiplex PCR. This sample has about 4,900 clones, with approximately 88% found just once. The source of this sequence is a man older than 75 with cholangiocarcinoma. The source material was peripheral blood, sampled from a patient treated with photon-based radiotherapy.

The CDR3 loop is CASSPWIAETQYF. The DNA for the CDR3 is TGTGCCAGCAGTCCCTGGATAGCGGAGACCCAGTACTTC. The chain is built from TRBV27 and TRBJ2-5, with a weak D call TRBD2 (5 bases). CDR1 MNHEY and CDR2 SMNVEV come from the germline V gene (reference sequence). The germline V and J ends were trimmed by 5 bases and 5 bases, with 12 bases remaining between them. CDR3 length equals 13 residues.